The 22 T cell receptor beta chains reported below all come from one sample, sequenced in a study of identical twins' blood T cells. TCRdb used MiXCR to reprocess the 5' RACE reads, holding one entry per CDR3 protein. The sample holds around 380,000 distinct CDR3 sequences, 28% seen once. Sequencing input: PBMCs. These receptors came from a woman aged 18 to 55 in good health.

This clonotype was found many times. The chain employs TRBV11-3 and TRBJ1-2; TRBD1 matches 7 bases. The CDR3 length is 15 residues. The V gene end was trimmed by 5 bases and the J gene end by 4 bases; junction bases not matched to a gene: 10. CDR1 is SGHNT and CDR2 is YENEEA in the germline V gene. The CDR3 loop reads CASSPGTVGIYGYTF. CDR3 in DNA: TGTGCCAGCAGCCCCGGGACAGTTGGAATCTATGGCTACACCTTC. The full variable domain, completed using reference TRBV11-3 and TRBJ1-2, is EAGVVQSPRYKIIEKKQPVAFWCNPISGHNTLYWYLQNLGQGPELLIRYENEEAVDDSQLPKDRFSAERLKGVDSTLKIQPAELGDSAVYLCASSPGTVGIYGYTFGSGTRLTVV.

This clonotype was detected a few times. The J gene is TRBJ1-4, the V gene TRBV12-3 or TRBV12-4; no definite D call. V shed 0 bases and J shed 7 bases, with 18 bases lying between them. This CDR3 has 17 amino acids. CDR3: CASSLAGWGRGREKLFF. CDR3 DNA sequence: TGTGCCAGCAGTTTAGCGGGGTGGGGTCGGGGTCGTGAAAAACTGTTTTTT.

This rearrangement joins TRBV14 to TRBJ1-2; D is uncertain. V lost 0 bases and J lost 9, with 8 bases in between. The CDR3 length is 12 residues. Germline V lookup: CDR1 SGHDN, CDR2 FVKESK. CDR3 sequence reads: CASSQEGIRYTF. CDR3 DNA: TGTGCCAGCAGCCAAGAAGGGATCCGCTACACCTTC. The whole variable domain, filled in from reference TRBV14 and TRBJ1-2, reads EAGVTQFPSHSVIEKGQTVTLRCDPISGHDNLYWYRRVMGKEIKFLLHFVKESKQDESGMPNNRFLAERTGGTYSTLKVQPAELEDSGVYFCASSQEGIRYTFGSGTRLTVV.

The gene calls are TRBV29-1 and TRBJ1-6, with 8 bases lining up with TRBD1. Trimming took 6 bases from V and 0 from J; bases not matched to a gene: 4. There are 15 residues in the CDR3. Germline V gene lookup returns CDR1 SQVTM and CDR2 ANQGSEA. CDR3 sequence reads: CSVATGASYNSPLHF. The CDR3 nucleotides are TGCAGCGTAGCGACAGGGGCCTCCTATAATTCACCCCTCCACTTT. The variable domain in full, completed from reference TRBV29-1 and TRBJ1-6, reads SAVISQKPSRDICQRGTSLTIQCQVDSQVTMMFWYRQQPGQSLTLIATANQGSEATYESGFVIDKFPISRPNLTFSTLTVSNMSPEDSSIYLCSVATGASYNSPLHFGNGTRLTVT.

This clonotype was counted only a few times. The chain joins TRBV5-1 to TRBJ1-1; no clear D. Deletions cut 2 bases from V and 2 bases from J, with 10 bases between. The germline gives CDR1 SGHRS, CDR2 YFSETQ. CDR3 length: 14 amino acids. The chain's CDR3 is CASSFSADNTEAFF. The CDR3 nucleotides are TGCGCCAGCAGCTTTTCGGCGGATAACACTGAAGCTTTCTTT. Using reference TRBV5-1 and TRBJ1-1 for the parts outside the CDR3, the full variable domain is KAGVTQTPRYLIKTRGQQVTLSCSPISGHRSVSWYQQTPGQGLQFLFEYFSETQRNKGNFPGRFSGRQFSNSRSEMNVSTLELGDSALYLCASSFSADNTEAFFGQGTRLTVV.

This sequence joins TRBV20-1 and TRBJ2-1; tentatively, D is TRBD2 (6 bases). Deletions cut 8 bases from V and 8 bases from J, with 19 bases between. Germline CDR1 reads DFQATT; CDR2 reads SNEGSKA (reference sequence). This CDR3 spans 13 amino acids. The CDR3: CSYGWRAIHEQFF. The DNA of the CDR3 is TGCAGTTATGGCTGGAGGGCCATACATGAGCAGTTCTTC.

This clonotype was counted between two and nine times. The chain recombines TRBV4-3 with TRBJ1-3; D remains unclear. CDR1 is LGHNA and CDR2 is YSLEER in the germline V gene. CDR3 length equals 17 residues. V lost 0 bases and J lost 0, with 12 bases in between. The CDR3 coding sequence is TGCGCCAGCAGCCAAGATGGAGGCTTTTACTCTGGAAACACCATATATTTT. This encodes CASSQDGGFYSGNTIYF.

This chain joins TRBV25-1 and TRBJ2-3; no firm D call. CDR1 and CDR2 (germline): MGHDK, SYGVNS. V was cut by 1 base and J by 4 bases, with 3 bases left in between. There are 12 residues in the CDR3. The CDR3 DNA reads as TGTGCCAGCAGTGAATTCGCAGATACGCAGTATTTT. Residues: CASSEFADTQYF.

This chain links TRBV7-9 with TRBJ2-7; D possibly corresponds to TRBD2 (5 bases). CDR1 and CDR2 from the germline V gene are SEHNR and FQNEAQ (reference sequence). This CDR3 has 14 amino acids. V was clipped by 3 bases and J by 2 bases, with 11 bases between them. CDR3 coding DNA: TGTGCCAGCAGCTTGGGAGAGTTCCCCTACGAGCAGTACTTC. Its protein is CASSLGEFPYEQYF. The full variable domain, rest sourced from reference TRBV7-9 and TRBJ2-7, is DTGVSQNPRHKITKRGQNVTFRCDPISEHNRLYWYRQTLGQGPEFLTYFQNEAQLEKSRLLSDRFSAERPKGSFSTLEIQRTEQGDSAMYLCASSLGEFPYEQYFGPGTRLTVT.

This clonotype turned up a few times. This rearrangement joins TRBV6-2 or TRBV6-3 to TRBJ2-2; D might be TRBD1 (5 bases). This CDR3 spans 17 amino acids. In germline, CDR1 is MNHEY, CDR2 SVGEGT. V lost 2 bases, J lost 1 base, and 14 bases lay in between. Here the CDR3 DNA reads TGTGCCAGCAGTTACGCCCTCGACAGCGTGAACACCGGGGAGCTGTTTTTT. This translates into CASSYALDSVNTGELFF.

The chain combines TRBV29-1 with TRBJ1-4; weak D call: TRBD1 (6 bases). With 7 bases removed from V and 6 bases from J, the gap between germline ends came to 9 bases. The germline gives CDR1 SQVTM, CDR2 ANQGSEA. The CDR3 has 11 residues. The CDR3 is CSAGTYEKLFF. As DNA, the CDR3 is TGCAGCGCAGGGACATATGAAAAACTGTTTTTT.

V and J are TRBV11-2 and TRBJ2-5; unclear D gene. The V gene lost 3 bases and the J gene lost 4 bases, with 9 bases spanning the gap. CDR1 is SGHAT and CDR2 is FQNNGV in the germline V gene. This CDR3 is built from 13 residues. CDR3 loop: CASSFVTGETQYF. The CDR3 DNA sequence: TGTGCCAGCAGCTTCGTCACGGGAGAGACCCAGTACTTC. Full variable domain (rest looked up from reference TRBV11-2 and TRBJ2-5): EAGVAQSPRYKIIEKRQSVAFWCNPISGHATLYWYQQILGQGPKLLIQFQNNGVVDDSQLPKDRFSAERLKGVDSTLKIQPAKLEDSAVYLCASSFVTGETQYFGPGTRLLVL.

This chain links TRBV20-1 with TRBJ2-3, with D perhaps matching TRBD2 (6 bases). Deletions cut 5 bases from V and 0 bases from J, with 9 bases between. CDR1 DFQATT and CDR2 SNEGSKA come from the germline V gene (reference sequence). This CDR3 has 13 residues. The CDR3 nucleotides are TGCAGTGCTGAACGGGGGAGCACAGATACGCAGTATTTT. It codes for CSAERGSTDTQYF.

This sequence joins TRBV7-3 and TRBJ2-1; weak D call: TRBD2 (5 bases). The CDR3 loop spans 13 amino acids. Trimming took 5 bases from V and 7 from J, leaving 12 bases between them. Germline assignment: CDR1 SGHTA and CDR2 FQGTGA. The CDR3 region has the DNA TGTGCCAGCAGCCCCCACTCGGGGAATGAGCAGTTCTTC. This gives the protein CASSPHSGNEQFF.

This clonotype has just a few counts. This sequence joins TRBV20-1 and TRBJ2-4; 12 positions match TRBD1. Germline loops: CDR1 DFQATT, CDR2 SNEGSKA (reference sequence). CDR3 length: 17 amino acids. The V and J ends lost 3 bases and 8 bases, in that order; junction bases with no gene match: 14. CDR3 sequence: CSARPLVGQGALDIQYF. The CDR3 bases are TGCAGTGCTAGGCCTTTGGTGGGACAGGGGGCGCTGGACATTCAGTACTTC.

This clonotype showed up just a few times. The V gene is TRBV19, the J gene TRBJ1-2, with TRBD1 as a possible D gene (6 bases). Germline CDR1 LNHDA, CDR2 SQIVND (reference sequence). The CDR3 runs to 12 residues. Trimming removed 7 bases at V and 8 bases at J, with 14 bases between. CDR3: CASTGQCQGYTF. CDR3 coding DNA: TGTGCCAGTACCGGACAGTGTCAAGGCTACACCTTC.

This clonotype was found a few times. The gene calls are TRBV7-8 and TRBJ1-1; D perhaps matches TRBD1 (5 bases). The CDR3 covers 15 residues. Trimming pared 5 bases from V and 4 bases from J, leaving 17 bases between. The germline gives CDR1 SGHVS, CDR2 FQNEAQ. This CDR3 is CASSPVYRGFTEAFF. Written as DNA, the CDR3 is TGTGCCAGCAGCCCCGTGTACCGGGGGTTCACTGAAGCTTTCTTT.

This clonotype was seen only once. A much larger clone differs by one base, so this may be a read error. The chain recombines TRBV7-9 with TRBJ1-1; 7 bases fit TRBD1. CDR3 size: 14 residues. Germline CDR1 SEHNR, CDR2 FQNEAQ (reference sequence). The CDR3 sequence is CASSSDRMNTEALF. The DNA of the CDR3 is TGTGCCAGCAGCTCGGACAGGATGAACACTGAAGCTTTATTT. Full variable domain (outside the CDR3, taken from reference TRBV7-9 and TRBJ1-1): DTGVSQNPRHKITKRGQNVTFRCDPISEHNRLYWYRQTLGQGPEFLTYFQNEAQLEKSRLLSDRFSAERPKGSFSTLEIQRTEQGDSAMYLCASSSDRMNTEALFGQGTRLTVV.

This sequence joins TRBV20-1 and TRBJ2-1; 11 positions agree with TRBD2. This CDR3 is built from 16 residues. After removal of 2 bases from V and 3 bases from J, the junction contained 6 bases not matched to a gene. Germline V gene data show CDR1 as DFQATT and CDR2 as SNEGSKA (reference sequence). The CDR3: CSARSLLAGGYNEQFF. CDR3 DNA: TGCAGTGCTAGATCCCTTCTAGCGGGAGGCTACAATGAGCAGTTCTTC.

This clonotype was counted only a few times. The rearrangement links TRBV6-2 or TRBV6-3 to TRBJ1-5, with D hard to call. Trimming took 4 bases from V and 4 from J, leaving 11 bases between them. CDR1 MNHEY and CDR2 SVGEGT come from the germline V gene. The CDR3 is 14 residues long. CDR3 sequence reads: CASSLAAENQPQHF. The CDR3 nucleotides read TGTGCCAGCAGTTTAGCAGCTGAAAATCAGCCCCAGCATTTT.

The sample holds many counts of this clonotype. The rearrangement uses TRBV29-1 and TRBJ1-1; D not resolved. This CDR3 comprises 13 residues. Trimming took 6 bases from V and 1 from J, leaving 12 bases between them. Looked up from germline, CDR1 is SQVTM and CDR2 is ANQGSEA. The CDR3 region has the DNA TGCAGCGTCCAACCCCGTGGGAACACTGAAGCTTTCTTT. Its protein product is CSVQPRGNTEAFF.

The chain couples TRBV19 to TRBJ2-1, with 9 bases matching TRBD1. The germline V gene encodes CDR1 LNHDA and CDR2 SQIVND (reference sequence). The J segment lost 4 bases and the V segment lost 8 bases, leaving 6 bases of the junction unmatched. The CDR3 has 14 amino acids. In DNA, the CDR3 is TGTGCCAGTCGCGTGGGGACAGGGTACAATGAGCAGTTCTTC. It is translated as CASRVGTGYNEQFF.